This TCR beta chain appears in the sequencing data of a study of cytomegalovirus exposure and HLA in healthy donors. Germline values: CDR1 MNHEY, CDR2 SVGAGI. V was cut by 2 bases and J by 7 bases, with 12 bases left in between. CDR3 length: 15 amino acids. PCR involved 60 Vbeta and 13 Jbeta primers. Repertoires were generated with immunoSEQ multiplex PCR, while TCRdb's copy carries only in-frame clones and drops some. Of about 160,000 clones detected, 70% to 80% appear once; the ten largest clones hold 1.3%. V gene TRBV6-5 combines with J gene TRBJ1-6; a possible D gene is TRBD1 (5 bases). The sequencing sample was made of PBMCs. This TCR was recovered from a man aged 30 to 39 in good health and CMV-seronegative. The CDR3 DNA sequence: TGTGCCAGCAGTTACGTCGGGGGGAAAAATTCACCCCTCCACTTT. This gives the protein CASSYVGGKNSPLHF.